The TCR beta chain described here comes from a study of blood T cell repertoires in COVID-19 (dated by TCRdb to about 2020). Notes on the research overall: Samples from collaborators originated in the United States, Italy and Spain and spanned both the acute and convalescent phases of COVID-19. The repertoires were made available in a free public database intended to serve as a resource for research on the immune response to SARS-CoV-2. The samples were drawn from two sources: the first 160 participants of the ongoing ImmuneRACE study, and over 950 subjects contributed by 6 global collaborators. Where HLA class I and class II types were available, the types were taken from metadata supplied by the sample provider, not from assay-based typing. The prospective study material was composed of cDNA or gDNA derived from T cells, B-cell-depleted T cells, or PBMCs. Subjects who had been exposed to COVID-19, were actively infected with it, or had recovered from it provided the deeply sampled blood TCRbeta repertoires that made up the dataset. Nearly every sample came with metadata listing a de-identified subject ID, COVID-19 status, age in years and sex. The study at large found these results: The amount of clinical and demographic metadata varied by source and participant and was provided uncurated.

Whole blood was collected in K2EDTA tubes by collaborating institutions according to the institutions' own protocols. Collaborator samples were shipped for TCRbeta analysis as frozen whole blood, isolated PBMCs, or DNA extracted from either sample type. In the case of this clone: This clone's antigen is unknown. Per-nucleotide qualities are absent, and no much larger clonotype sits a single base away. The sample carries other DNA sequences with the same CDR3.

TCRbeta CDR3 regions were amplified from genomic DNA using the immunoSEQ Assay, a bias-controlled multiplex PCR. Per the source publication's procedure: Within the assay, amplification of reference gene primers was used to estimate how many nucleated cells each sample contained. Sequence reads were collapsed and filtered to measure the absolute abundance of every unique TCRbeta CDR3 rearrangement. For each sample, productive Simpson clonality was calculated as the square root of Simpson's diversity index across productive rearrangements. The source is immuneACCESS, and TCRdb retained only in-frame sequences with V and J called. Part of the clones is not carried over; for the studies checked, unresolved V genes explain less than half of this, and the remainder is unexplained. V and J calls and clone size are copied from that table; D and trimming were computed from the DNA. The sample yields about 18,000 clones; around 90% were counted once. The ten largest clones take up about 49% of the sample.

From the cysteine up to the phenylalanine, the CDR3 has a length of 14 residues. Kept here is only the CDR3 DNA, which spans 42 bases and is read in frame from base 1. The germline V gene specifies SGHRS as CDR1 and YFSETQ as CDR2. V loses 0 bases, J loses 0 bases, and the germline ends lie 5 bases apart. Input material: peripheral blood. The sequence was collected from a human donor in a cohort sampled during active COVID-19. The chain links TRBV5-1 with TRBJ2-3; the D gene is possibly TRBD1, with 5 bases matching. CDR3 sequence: CASSLGGSTDTQYF. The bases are TGCGCCAGCAGCTTGGGGGGCAGCACAGATACGCAGTATTTT.